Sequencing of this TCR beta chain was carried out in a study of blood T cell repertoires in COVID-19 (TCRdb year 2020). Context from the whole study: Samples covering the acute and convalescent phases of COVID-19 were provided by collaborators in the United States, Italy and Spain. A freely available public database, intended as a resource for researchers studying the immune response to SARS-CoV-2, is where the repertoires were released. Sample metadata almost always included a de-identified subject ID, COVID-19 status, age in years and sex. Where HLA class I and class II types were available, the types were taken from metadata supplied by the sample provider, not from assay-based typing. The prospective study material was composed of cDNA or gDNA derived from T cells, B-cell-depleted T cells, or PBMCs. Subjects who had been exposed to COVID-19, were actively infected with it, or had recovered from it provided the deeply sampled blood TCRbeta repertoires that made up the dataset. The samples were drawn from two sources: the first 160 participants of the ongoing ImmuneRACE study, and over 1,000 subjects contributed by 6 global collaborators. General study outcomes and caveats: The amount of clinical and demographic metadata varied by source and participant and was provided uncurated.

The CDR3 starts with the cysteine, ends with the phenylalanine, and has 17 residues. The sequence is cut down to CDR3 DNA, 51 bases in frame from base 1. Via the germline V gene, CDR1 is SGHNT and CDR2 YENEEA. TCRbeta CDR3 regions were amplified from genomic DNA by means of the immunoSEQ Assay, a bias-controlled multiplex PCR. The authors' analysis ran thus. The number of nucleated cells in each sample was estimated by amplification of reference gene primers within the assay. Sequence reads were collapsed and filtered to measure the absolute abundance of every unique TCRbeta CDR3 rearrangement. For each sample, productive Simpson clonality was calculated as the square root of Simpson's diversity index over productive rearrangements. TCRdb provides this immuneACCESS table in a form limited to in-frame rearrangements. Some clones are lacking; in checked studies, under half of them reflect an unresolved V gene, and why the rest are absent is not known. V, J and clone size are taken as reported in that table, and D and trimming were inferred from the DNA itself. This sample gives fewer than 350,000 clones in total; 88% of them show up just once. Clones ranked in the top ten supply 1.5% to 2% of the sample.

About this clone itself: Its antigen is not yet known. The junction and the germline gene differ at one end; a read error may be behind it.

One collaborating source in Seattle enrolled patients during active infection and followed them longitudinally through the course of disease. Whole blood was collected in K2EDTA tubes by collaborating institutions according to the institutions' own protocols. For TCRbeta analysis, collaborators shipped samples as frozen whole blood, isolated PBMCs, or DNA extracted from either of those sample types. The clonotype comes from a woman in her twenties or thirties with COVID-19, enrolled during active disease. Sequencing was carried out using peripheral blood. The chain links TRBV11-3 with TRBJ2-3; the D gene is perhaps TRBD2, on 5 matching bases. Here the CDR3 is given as CASSIDGLGGNKRTQYF. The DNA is TGTGCCAGCAGCATAGACGGACTGGGTGGGAACAAGAGGACGCAGTATTTT.